This is a list of T cell receptor beta chains from one sample in a study of early T cells in non-severe SARS-CoV-2 infection. TCRdb passed the 5' RACE reads through MiXCR, listing each CDR3 protein once. This sample yields some 60,000 distinct CDR3 sequences, of which roughly 12% are seen a single time; about 3% belongs to the top ten. The sample comprised whole blood. The receptors here all came from an adult who was a healthcare worker with PCR-confirmed SARS-CoV-2 infection or an uninfected control (not recorded which). CDR3s include the opening cysteine and the closing phenylalanine or tryptophan. Each record gives: D gene, clone size, V gene, J gene, CDR3 protein, CDR3 DNA. The D gene is left open where the match is weak. Clone size appears in some rows only: once, few, many, or a class for an expanded clone.

d_call: NA
clone_size: many
v_call: TRBV10-3
j_call: TRBJ2-2
cdr3_aa: CAISEISGELFF
cdr3_nt: TGTGCCATCAGTGAGATTTCCGGGGAGCTGTTTTTT

d_call: TRBD2
clone_size: NA
v_call: TRBV11-2
j_call: TRBJ2-7
cdr3_aa: CASSSLLAGVPQVWEQYF
cdr3_nt: TGTGCCAGCAGCTCTTTACTAGCGGGAGTTCCGCAAGTCTGGGAGCAGTACTTC

d_call: TRBD2
clone_size: many
v_call: TRBV5-8
j_call: TRBJ2-4
cdr3_aa: CASSFAAGRAKNIQYF
cdr3_nt: TGTGCCAGCAGCTTTGCAGCGGGGCGGGCCAAAAACATTCAGTACTTC

d_call: NA
clone_size: NA
v_call: TRBV2
j_call: TRBJ2-1
cdr3_aa: CASSGYNEQFF
cdr3_nt: TGTGCCAGCAGCGGATACAATGAGCAGTTCTTC

d_call: NA
clone_size: NA
v_call: TRBV11-2
j_call: TRBJ2-2
cdr3_aa: CASSPAGELFF
cdr3_nt: TGTGCCAGCAGCCCGGCCGGGGAGCTGTTTTTT

d_call: TRBD2
clone_size: few
v_call: TRBV12-3/TRBV12-4
j_call: TRBJ2-1
cdr3_aa: CASSLDGTSGDNEQFF
cdr3_nt: TGTGCCAGCAGTTTAGACGGGACTAGCGGGGACAATGAGCAGTTCTTC

d_call: TRBD2
clone_size: few
v_call: TRBV11-3
j_call: TRBJ2-3
cdr3_aa: CAPKTSGRASTDTQYF
cdr3_nt: TGTGCCCCGAAGACTAGCGGGAGGGCCAGCACAGATACGCAGTATTTT

d_call: NA
clone_size: many
v_call: TRBV6-5
j_call: TRBJ2-5
cdr3_aa: CASFNVETQYF
cdr3_nt: TGTGCCAGCTTTAACGTTGAGACCCAGTACTTC

d_call: TRBD2
clone_size: many
v_call: TRBV4-2
j_call: TRBJ2-1
cdr3_aa: CASSQASGSKPHEQFF
cdr3_nt: TGTGCCAGCAGCCAAGCTAGCGGGAGTAAACCCCATGAGCAGTTCTTC

d_call: NA
clone_size: many
v_call: TRBV7-6
j_call: TRBJ2-7
cdr3_aa: CASSFGTTYEQYF
cdr3_nt: TGTGCCAGCAGCTTTGGGACAACCTACGAGCAGTACTTC

d_call: NA
clone_size: NA
v_call: TRBV7-2
j_call: TRBJ1-1
cdr3_aa: CASSSAWGAAEAFF
cdr3_nt: TGTGCCAGCAGCTCAGCTTGGGGCGCCGCTGAAGCTTTCTTT

d_call: NA
clone_size: many
v_call: TRBV5-1
j_call: TRBJ1-1
cdr3_aa: CASSFEGSNTEAFF
cdr3_nt: TGCGCCAGCAGCTTTGAGGGTTCGAACACTGAAGCTTTCTTT

d_call: NA
clone_size: few
v_call: TRBV3-1
j_call: TRBJ1-5
cdr3_aa: CASSQLDQPQHF
cdr3_nt: TGTGCCAGCAGCCAACTGGACCAGCCCCAGCATTTT

d_call: NA
clone_size: many
v_call: TRBV6-5
j_call: TRBJ1-1
cdr3_aa: CASKMRGGTEAFF
cdr3_nt: TGTGCCAGCAAAATGCGGGGCGGCACTGAAGCTTTCTTT

d_call: TRBD1
clone_size: few
v_call: TRBV6-1
j_call: TRBJ1-1
cdr3_aa: CASSVRDRGTEVFF
cdr3_nt: TGTGCCAGCAGTGTAAGGGACAGGGGAACTGAAGTTTTCTTT

d_call: TRBD1
clone_size: many
v_call: TRBV29-1
j_call: TRBJ1-1
cdr3_aa: CSVSIGQGDTEAFF
cdr3_nt: TGCAGCGTCAGCATCGGACAGGGAGACACTGAAGCTTTCTTT

d_call: TRBD1
clone_size: many
v_call: TRBV29-1
j_call: TRBJ2-7
cdr3_aa: CSVEDGRGTGSYEQYF
cdr3_nt: TGCAGCGTTGAAGATGGGCGTGGGACAGGGAGTTACGAGCAGTACTTC

d_call: NA
clone_size: many
v_call: TRBV11-2
j_call: TRBJ1-1
cdr3_aa: CASSEEEDYAEAFF
cdr3_nt: TGTGCCAGCAGCGAAGAAGAGGATTACGCTGAAGCTTTCTTT

d_call: TRBD2
clone_size: many
v_call: TRBV19
j_call: TRBJ2-1
cdr3_aa: CASSIIQTSGPHNEQFF
cdr3_nt: TGTGCCAGTAGTATTATCCAGACTAGCGGGCCTCACAATGAGCAGTTCTTC

d_call: NA
clone_size: many
v_call: TRBV11-2
j_call: TRBJ1-1
cdr3_aa: CASSLRSTQKSGEAFF
cdr3_nt: TGTGCCAGCAGCTTAAGGTCGACTCAAAAATCCGGGGAAGCTTTCTTT

d_call: NA
clone_size: many
v_call: TRBV6-5
j_call: TRBJ2-7
cdr3_aa: CASSVTQTSYEQYF
cdr3_nt: TGTGCCAGCAGTGTGACCCAAACCTCCTACGAGCAGTACTTC

d_call: TRBD1
clone_size: many
v_call: TRBV6-5
j_call: TRBJ1-6
cdr3_aa: CASTYGRGPENSPLHF
cdr3_nt: TGTGCCAGCACCTATGGCAGGGGGCCAGAGAATTCACCCCTCCACTTT

d_call: TRBD2
clone_size: few
v_call: TRBV20-1
j_call: TRBJ2-7
cdr3_aa: CSARRASGFAYEQYF
cdr3_nt: TGCAGTGCTAGGAGGGCTAGCGGGTTTGCCTACGAGCAGTACTTC

d_call: TRBD2
clone_size: many
v_call: TRBV28
j_call: TRBJ2-7
cdr3_aa: CASSDPPSGFPYEQYF
cdr3_nt: TGTGCCAGCAGTGACCCTCCTAGCGGGTTCCCCTACGAGCAGTACTTC

d_call: NA
clone_size: NA
v_call: TRBV7-6
j_call: TRBJ1-6
cdr3_aa: CASSLEDIYNSPLHF
cdr3_nt: TGTGCCAGCAGCTTAGAGGACATCTATAATTCACCCCTCCACTTT

d_call: TRBD1
clone_size: many
v_call: TRBV6-1
j_call: TRBJ2-7
cdr3_aa: CASSPRGTGSNEQYF
cdr3_nt: TGTGCCAGCTCTCCCCGGGGGACAGGAAGTAACGAGCAGTACTTC

d_call: NA
clone_size: NA
v_call: TRBV20-1
j_call: TRBJ2-7
cdr3_aa: CSAMADVSYEQYF
cdr3_nt: TGCAGTGCCATGGCGGACGTCTCCTACGAGCAGTACTTC

d_call: TRBD2
clone_size: many
v_call: TRBV15
j_call: TRBJ2-4
cdr3_aa: CATSRVGTSGRGNIQYF
cdr3_nt: TGTGCCACCAGCAGGGTAGGGACTAGCGGGAGAGGCAACATTCAGTACTTC

d_call: TRBD2
clone_size: NA
v_call: TRBV20-1
j_call: TRBJ2-1
cdr3_aa: CSARSSVAGAYNEQFF
cdr3_nt: TGCAGTGCTAGAAGTTCAGTAGCGGGAGCTTACAATGAGCAGTTCTTC

d_call: TRBD1
clone_size: few
v_call: TRBV12-3/TRBV12-4
j_call: TRBJ2-5
cdr3_aa: CASSLPGQTQETQYF
cdr3_nt: TGTGCCAGCAGTTTACCGGGACAGACCCAAGAGACCCAGTACTTC

d_call: NA
clone_size: many
v_call: TRBV5-1
j_call: TRBJ1-5
cdr3_aa: CASSLGGAADQPQHF
cdr3_nt: TGCGCCAGCAGCTTGGGTGGGGCCGCCGATCAGCCCCAGCATTTT

d_call: TRBD1
clone_size: NA
v_call: TRBV5-1
j_call: TRBJ2-7
cdr3_aa: CASSAGTGPYEQYF
cdr3_nt: TGCGCCAGCAGCGCCGGGACAGGCCCCTACGAGCAGTACTTC

d_call: NA
clone_size: many
v_call: TRBV5-1
j_call: TRBJ1-2
cdr3_aa: CASSLREGTGYTF
cdr3_nt: TGCGCCAGCAGCTTGAGGGAGGGAACTGGCTACACCTTC

d_call: NA
clone_size: NA
v_call: TRBV11-3
j_call: TRBJ1-1
cdr3_aa: CASSFGDSNTEAFF
cdr3_nt: TGTGCCAGCAGCTTCGGGGATAGCAACACTGAAGCTTTCTTT

d_call: TRBD2
clone_size: NA
v_call: TRBV7-9
j_call: TRBJ2-1
cdr3_aa: CASSTPSGAYNEQFF
cdr3_nt: TGTGCCAGCAGCACCCCTAGCGGGGCCTACAATGAGCAGTTCTTC

d_call: TRBD1
clone_size: NA
v_call: TRBV9
j_call: TRBJ1-4
cdr3_aa: CASSTRQGVGEKLFF
cdr3_nt: TGTGCCAGCAGCACGAGACAGGGAGTCGGCGAAAAACTGTTTTTT

d_call: TRBD1
clone_size: few
v_call: TRBV5-1
j_call: TRBJ2-1
cdr3_aa: CASSTKGVGQGQNEQFF
cdr3_nt: TGCGCCAGCAGCACCAAGGGAGTGGGACAGGGACAAAATGAGCAGTTCTTC

d_call: NA
clone_size: many
v_call: TRBV6-2/TRBV6-3
j_call: TRBJ2-1
cdr3_aa: CASSPPRRLVPNEQFF
cdr3_nt: TGTGCCAGCAGTCCACCAAGGAGGTTAGTTCCCAATGAGCAGTTCTTC

d_call: NA
clone_size: NA
v_call: TRBV5-4
j_call: TRBJ2-7
cdr3_aa: CASSSGTDSYEQYF
cdr3_nt: TGTGCCAGCAGCTCCGGGACGGACTCCTACGAGCAGTACTTC

d_call: NA
clone_size: many
v_call: TRBV3-1
j_call: TRBJ2-1
cdr3_aa: CASSQDSVRNEQFF
cdr3_nt: TGTGCCAGCAGCCAAGACAGCGTTCGGAATGAGCAGTTCTTC

d_call: NA
clone_size: many
v_call: TRBV7-8
j_call: TRBJ1-4
cdr3_aa: CASQDSDGEKLFF
cdr3_nt: TGTGCCAGCCAGGACTCTGACGGTGAAAAACTGTTTTTT

d_call: NA
clone_size: few
v_call: TRBV20-1
j_call: TRBJ2-5
cdr3_aa: CSAREYIQETQYF
cdr3_nt: TGCAGTGCTAGAGAATACATCCAAGAGACCCAGTACTTC

d_call: TRBD1
clone_size: many
v_call: TRBV9
j_call: TRBJ2-5
cdr3_aa: CASSVWDRVTQETQYF
cdr3_nt: TGTGCCAGCAGCGTATGGGACAGGGTAACCCAAGAGACCCAGTACTTC

d_call: TRBD2
clone_size: NA
v_call: TRBV5-1
j_call: TRBJ2-7
cdr3_aa: CASSLASGRAGEQYF
cdr3_nt: TGCGCCAGCAGCTTGGCTAGCGGGAGGGCCGGTGAGCAGTACTTC

d_call: NA
clone_size: few
v_call: TRBV7-2
j_call: TRBJ2-1
cdr3_aa: CASSLATGTYNEQFF
cdr3_nt: TGTGCCAGCAGCTTAGCTACCGGAACCTACAATGAGCAGTTCTTC

d_call: NA
clone_size: few
v_call: TRBV25-1
j_call: TRBJ2-3
cdr3_aa: CASSLGGTKSTDTQYF
cdr3_nt: TGTGCCAGCAGCCTGGGCGGGACGAAGAGCACAGATACGCAGTATTTT

d_call: TRBD1
clone_size: many
v_call: TRBV5-4
j_call: TRBJ1-1
cdr3_aa: CASSLAGQFNTEAFF
cdr3_nt: TGTGCCAGCAGCTTGGCGGGACAGTTCAACACTGAAGCTTTCTTT

d_call: NA
clone_size: many
v_call: TRBV6-1
j_call: TRBJ2-1
cdr3_aa: CASSGDPWDSANEQFF
cdr3_nt: TGTGCCAGCAGTGGCGACCCGTGGGACTCAGCCAATGAGCAGTTCTTC

d_call: NA
clone_size: many
v_call: TRBV12-3/TRBV12-4
j_call: TRBJ2-1
cdr3_aa: CASSLLRQAREFF
cdr3_nt: TGTGCCAGCAGTTTGTTGAGGCAGGCCCGGGAGTTCTTC

d_call: NA
clone_size: NA
v_call: TRBV18
j_call: TRBJ1-6
cdr3_aa: CASSPTVKDNSPLHF
cdr3_nt: TGTGCCAGCTCACCGACAGTGAAAGATAATTCACCCCTCCACTTT